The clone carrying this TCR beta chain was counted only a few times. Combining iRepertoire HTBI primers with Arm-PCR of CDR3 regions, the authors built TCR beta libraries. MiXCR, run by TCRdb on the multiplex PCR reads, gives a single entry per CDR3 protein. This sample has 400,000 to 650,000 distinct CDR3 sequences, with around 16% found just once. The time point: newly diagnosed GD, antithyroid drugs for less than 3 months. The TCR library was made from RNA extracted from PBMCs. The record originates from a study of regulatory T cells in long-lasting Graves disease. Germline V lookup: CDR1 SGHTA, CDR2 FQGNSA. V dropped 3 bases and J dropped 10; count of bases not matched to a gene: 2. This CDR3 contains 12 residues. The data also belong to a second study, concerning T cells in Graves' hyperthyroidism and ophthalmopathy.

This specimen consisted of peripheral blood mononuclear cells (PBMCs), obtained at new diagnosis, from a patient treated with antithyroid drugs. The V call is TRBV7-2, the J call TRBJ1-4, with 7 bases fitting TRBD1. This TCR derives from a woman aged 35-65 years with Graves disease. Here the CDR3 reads CASSFDRVKLFF. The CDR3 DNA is TGTGCCAGCAGCTTTGACAGGGTAAAACTGTTTTTT.